A selection of T cell receptor beta chains follows, all from one sample in a study of identical twins. TCRdb independently ran MiXCR on the 5' RACE reads; one entry per CDR3 protein. Here the sample spans more than 1.5 million distinct CDR3 sequences, under 35% being singletons. The material sequenced was cord blood. These receptors came from a newborn girl in good health. The CDR3 runs from the conserved cysteine through the conserved F or W. D genes are given only for firm matches. For some rows the clone size is stated as once, few or many, or as a class when expanded; others skip it.

j_gene,abundance,v_gene,d_gene,CDR3aa,CDR3nt
TRBJ2-5,-,TRBV7-9,-,CASSLVQGEETQYF,TGTGCCAGCAGCTTGGTCCAGGGCGAAGAGACCCAGTACTTC
TRBJ1-5,once,TRBV19,TRBD1,CASSIGRDRGNQPQHF,TGTGCCAGTAGTATTGGTCGGGACAGGGGCAATCAGCCCCAGCATTTT
TRBJ1-5,few,TRBV13,-,CASSLGHLPQHF,TGTGCCAGCAGCTTGGGCCACTTACCCCAGCATTTT
TRBJ1-1,-,TRBV15,-,CATSIDRLNTEAFF,TGTGCCACCAGCATTGACAGATTGAACACTGAAGCTTTCTTT
TRBJ1-5,-,TRBV20-1,-,CSASDRRSNQPQHF,TGCAGTGCTAGTGACAGGAGGAGCAATCAGCCCCAGCATTTT
TRBJ2-1,-,TRBV20-1,-,CSALDLSSYNEQFF,TGCAGTGCTCTTGACTTGAGCTCCTACAATGAGCAGTTCTTC
TRBJ2-7,few,TRBV20-1,TRBD2,CSASPPSTSASSYEQYF,TGCAGTGCTAGCCCGCCATCGACTAGCGCTAGCTCCTACGAGCAGTACTTC
TRBJ2-1,-,TRBV7-2,TRBD2,CASSLVGLAGANEQFF,TGTGCCAGCAGCTTAGTAGGTCTAGCGGGAGCCAATGAGCAGTTCTTC
TRBJ2-1,few,TRBV2,TRBD1,CASSEWGWDRVNEQFF,TGTGCCAGCAGTGAATGGGGGTGGGACAGGGTGAATGAGCAGTTCTTC
TRBJ2-3,-,TRBV7-9,TRBD1,CASSLASVTGGTDTQYF,TGTGCCAGCAGCTTAGCGTCGGTAACAGGGGGCACAGATACGCAGTATTTT
TRBJ2-2,-,TRBV20-1,-,CSARDPVATGELFF,TGCAGTGCTAGAGATCCGGTGGCCACCGGGGAGCTGTTTTTT
TRBJ1-4,-,TRBV27,-,CASSRTSRREKLFF,TGTGCCAGCAGCCGTACCAGCCGAAGGGAAAAACTGTTTTTT
TRBJ2-5,few,TRBV5-1,-,CASRNGSEQSKYF,TGCGCCAGCAGGAATGGGAGCGAGCAGTCAAAGTACTTC
TRBJ2-1,-,TRBV5-1,TRBD1,CASSPRGQGANNEQFF,TGCGCCAGCAGCCCACGGGGACAGGGGGCAAATAATGAGCAGTTCTTC
TRBJ2-7,few,TRBV2,-,CASSEKGELGYEQYF,TGTGCCAGCAGTGAAAAAGGGGAACTCGGCTACGAGCAGTACTTC
TRBJ2-3,-,TRBV9,TRBD2,CASSAKGLDRSGTQYF,TGTGCCAGCAGCGCCAAGGGACTAGATCGGTCCGGTACGCAGTATTTT
TRBJ1-1,few,TRBV7-2,TRBD1,CASSPRQGYGEAFF,TGTGCCAGCAGCCCAAGACAGGGGTACGGTGAAGCTTTCTTT
TRBJ2-5,few,TRBV28,-,CASSILGKKETQYF,TGTGCCAGCAGTATCCTTGGGAAGAAGGAGACCCAGTACTTC
TRBJ2-7,-,TRBV9,TRBD2,CASSVVSLASEQYF,TGTGCCAGCAGCGTAGTCTCACTAGCGTCCGAGCAGTACTTC
TRBJ2-1,few,TRBV2,TRBD2,CASSVFGGYNEQFF,TGTGCCAGCAGTGTTTTCGGGGGGTACAATGAGCAGTTCTTC
TRBJ2-3,-,TRBV7-6,TRBD2,CASSNQHGLAGSANTQYF,TGTGCCAGCAGCAACCAACACGGACTAGCGGGGTCGGCTAATACGCAGTATTTT
TRBJ2-2,few,TRBV6-6,-,CASSPSTRNTGELFF,TGTGCCAGCAGTCCCTCGACTAGGAACACCGGGGAGCTGTTTTTT
TRBJ2-5,-,TRBV7-8,-,CASSPYEVRRGETQYF,TGTGCCAGCAGCCCCTATGAAGTGCGACGTGGGGAGACCCAGTACTTC
TRBJ1-6,few,TRBV6-6,-,CASLGRYNSPLHF,TGTGCCAGCTTAGGCCGTTATAATTCACCCCTCCACTTT
TRBJ1-1,few,TRBV4-1,-,CASSFHPGVGAFF,TGCGCCAGCAGCTTCCACCCGGGGGTAGGAGCTTTCTTT
TRBJ1-4,-,TRBV20-1,-,CSARASGANEKLFF,TGCAGTGCTAGAGCTTCCGGGGCTAATGAAAAACTGTTTTTT
TRBJ2-3,few,TRBV24-1,-,CATSDPSDWTDTQYF,TGTGCCACCAGTGATCCCAGTGATTGGACAGATACGCAGTATTTT
TRBJ2-7,-,TRBV28,-,CASSSPTVPYEQYF,TGTGCCAGCAGTTCCCCGACAGTTCCCTACGAGCAGTACTTC
TRBJ2-3,-,TRBV20-1,TRBD2,CSASLAGSGDTQYF,TGCAGTGCTAGTTTAGCGGGGTCTGGAGATACGCAGTATTTT
TRBJ2-5,-,TRBV4-1,-,CASSHGYGQYF,TGCGCCAGCAGCCACGGCTACGGGCAGTACTTC
TRBJ1-1,-,TRBV7-9,-,CASSLLGLMNTEAFF,TGTGCCAGCAGCTTATTAGGCCTTATGAACACTGAAGCTTTCTTT
TRBJ2-7,few,TRBV3-1,TRBD2,CASSPDRAGASHEQYF,TGTGCCAGCAGCCCCGATCGTGCGGGAGCTTCCCACGAGCAGTACTTC
TRBJ1-2,few,TRBV12-3/TRBV12-4,-,CASSFSGPRDGYTF,TGTGCCAGCAGTTTCTCGGGACCGCGGGATGGCTACACCTTC
TRBJ2-1,few,TRBV7-8,TRBD2,CASSYDSASGGRYNEQFF,TGTGCCAGCAGCTATGACTCGGCTAGCGGGGGACGGTACAATGAGCAGTTCTTC
TRBJ2-7,-,TRBV7-9,TRBD2,CASHSGGPYNEQYF,TGTGCCAGCCACAGCGGGGGGCCTTACAATGAGCAGTACTTC
TRBJ2-7,-,TRBV3-1,-,CASRQVRDPSYEQYF,TGTGCCAGCCGCCAAGTCCGGGACCCTTCCTACGAGCAGTACTTC
TRBJ2-1,-,TRBV4-2,TRBD2,CASSQDASGGSYNEQFF,TGTGCCAGCAGCCAAGATGCTAGCGGGGGATCCTACAATGAGCAGTTCTTC
TRBJ1-2,-,TRBV28,-,CARSFKSQGNQPYGYTF,TGTGCCCGCAGTTTCAAATCACAGGGAAACCAACCCTATGGCTACACCTTC
TRBJ2-3,-,TRBV12-3/TRBV12-4,-,CVSRPFSTDTQYF,TGTGTCAGCAGACCCTTTAGCACAGATACGCAGTATTTT
TRBJ2-1,few,TRBV24-1,TRBD2,CATCRLAGGNEQFF,TGTGCCACCTGTCGACTAGCGGGAGGCAATGAGCAGTTCTTC
TRBJ1-1,-,TRBV28,-,CASSLCSRLNTEAFF,TGTGCCAGCAGTTTATGTAGTAGACTCAACACTGAAGCTTTCTTT
TRBJ2-2,-,TRBV11-2,-,CASSVKAGMNTGELFF,TGTGCCAGCAGCGTCAAAGCAGGGATGAACACCGGGGAGCTGTTTTTT
TRBJ2-4,-,TRBV18,-,CASSPDSPLAKNIQYF,TGTGCCAGCTCACCGGACAGCCCACTAGCCAAAAACATTCAGTACTTC
TRBJ2-1,-,TRBV7-7,-,CASSPGARAAYNEQFF,TGTGCTAGCAGCCCAGGGGCCAGGGCGGCCTACAATGAGCAGTTCTTC
TRBJ1-4,-,TRBV18,-,CASSGQANEKLFF,TGTGCCAGCAGCGGGCAAGCTAATGAAAAACTGTTTTTT
TRBJ1-2,few,TRBV27,TRBD1,CASSPLGQLYGYTF,TGTGCCAGCAGTCCGCTGGGACAGCTCTATGGCTACACCTTC
TRBJ2-3,-,TRBV11-2,-,CASSRGPLENTDTQYF,TGTGCCAGCAGCCGGGGACCCCTAGAGAACACAGATACGCAGTATTTT
TRBJ2-4,few,TRBV12-3/TRBV12-4,-,CASSTEWGPKNIQYF,TGTGCCAGCAGTACTGAGTGGGGACCCAAAAACATTCAGTACTTC